This T cell receptor (beta chain) was sequenced for a study of shared clonotypes between healthy human individuals (dated by TCRdb to 2018 to 2021). With respect to the entire study: A few men and two women, aged 18 to 49 years, made up the cohort. For each donor, three plates each were used for CD4 naive and CD4 memory, two plates were used for CD8 naive, and one plate was used for CD8 memory. To increase sequencing depth and limit assay-specific biases, different laboratories used diverse techniques to prepare libraries and sequence TCR repertoires. To estimate repertoire size and how much clonotypes are shared between individuals, the study performed deep sequencing of blood TCR repertoires from five healthy adults. Leukapheresis yielded between about 0.94 and 8.9 billion PBMCs per donor. Results and caveats for the whole study, not just this receptor: When a handful of donors were compared, the shared fraction of clonotypes was around 5% for naive CD4, more than 3% for naive CD8, 2.3% for memory CD4, and 0.4% for memory CD8. Clonotypes shared by all four sorted-subset donors showed higher generation probabilities than non-shared clonotypes. Sampling was restricted to blood, and TCR repertoires in tissues likely differ from the TCR repertoires found in blood. Naive subsets generally had larger estimated clonotype richness than memory subsets did. The genetic and exposure-history diversity represented was limited by the small number of donors. Based on pairwise subsampling, the degree of clonotype sharing among donors was expected to be affected by sequencing depth. Rarefaction of sorted-subset datasets indicated incomplete sequencing despite the large sequencing depth.

Using the deep immunoSEQ assay, TCR CDR3 regions were amplified from genomic DNA by multiplex PCR. Genomic DNA extracted from each cell subset was distributed evenly over all wells of several immunoSEQ 96-well plates, and each plate served as one replicate. Each replicate PCR for sorted subsets received about 210 ng genomic DNA, equal to some 32,000 T cell genomes. Purified libraries were quantified with a Qubit 3.0 fluorometer, sized on a Bioanalyzer 2100, and re-quantified with the KAPA Library Quantification kit. Every immunoSEQ 96-well plate was sequenced on a dedicated single-read 150-cycle Illumina NextSeq 550 flow cell. Processing in the source paper ran as follows. Because the immunoSEQ output held only junctional sequences and lacked quality scores, the filtering could not match the filtering applied to full-length reads. To assign V/J genes and CDR3, sequences were annotated against IMGT germline references using PyIR, a Python wrapper for IgBLAST v1.9. Reads were removed for weak V/J assignments (E-value above 1e-6), missing CDR3, stop codons, out-of-frame junctions, or ambiguous translated residues. V3J clonotypes were defined as sequences sharing the same inferred V gene, J gene, and CDR3 amino acid sequence. Percentage overlap between repertoires was computed as shared unique clonotypes divided by the size of the smaller repertoire. Three approaches were used to assess repertoire richness: RTK rarefaction, the Chao1 estimator, and Recon v2.1 estimates of unobserved clonotypes. For all TCRbeta clonotypes obtained by the gDNA method from several donors, generation probabilities were computed with OLGA. TCRdb limited this immuneACCESS table to in-frame rearrangements with V and J called. A share of clones is missing; checked studies link under half to unresolved V genes, and the rest is unexplained. The V and J calls and clone size were taken over from that table, and D and trimming were inferred from the DNA. This sample comprises some 2.3 million clones, approximately 93% of them detected only once. The leading ten clones occupy about 0.39% of the sample.

Healthy HIV-negative adults with no recently reported acute infections or vaccinations were included as donors. Only Caucasian adults living in Nashville, Tennessee, USA were represented among the donors. CD4+ T cells were enriched through magnetic negative selection, after which naive cells were positively selected on CD45RA and the remaining negative fraction served as the memory subset. Blood was collected by leukapheresis, and PBMCs were isolated by Ficoll-Histopaque density gradient centrifugation and then cryopreserved in liquid nitrogen vapor phase. Purity and quantity of every magnetically sorted T cell population were checked by analytical flow cytometry. From each sorted fraction, genomic DNA was isolated and quantified by UV absorbance on a Nanodrop 2000c. V and J are truncated by 2 bases and 0 bases respectively, leaving an intervening sequence of 9 bases. Via the germline V gene, CDR1 is SGHRS and CDR2 YFSETQ. Including cysteine and phenylalanine, the CDR3 has 15 amino acids. CDR3 DNA is the only sequence kept; it has 45 bases, read in frame from the first base.

On this clone: There is no known antigen for this receptor. No clone much larger than this one lies a single base away; base qualities are absent. Other DNA sequences in the sample encode the same CDR3.

The chain is made from TRBV5-1 and TRBJ2-1; the D gene cannot be resolved reliably. Sequenced material: naive CD4+ T cells from PBMCs. Taken with the paper, the label for cell subset or site translates to: CD45RA+ positively selected. The clonotype comes from a young man in good health. Some clones in this sample may be carry-over from other donors' samples. This receptor carries the CDR3 CASSLGGSSYNEQFF. The nucleotide sequence is TGCGCCAGCAGCTTAGGCGGAAGCTCCTACAATGAGCAGTTCTTC.